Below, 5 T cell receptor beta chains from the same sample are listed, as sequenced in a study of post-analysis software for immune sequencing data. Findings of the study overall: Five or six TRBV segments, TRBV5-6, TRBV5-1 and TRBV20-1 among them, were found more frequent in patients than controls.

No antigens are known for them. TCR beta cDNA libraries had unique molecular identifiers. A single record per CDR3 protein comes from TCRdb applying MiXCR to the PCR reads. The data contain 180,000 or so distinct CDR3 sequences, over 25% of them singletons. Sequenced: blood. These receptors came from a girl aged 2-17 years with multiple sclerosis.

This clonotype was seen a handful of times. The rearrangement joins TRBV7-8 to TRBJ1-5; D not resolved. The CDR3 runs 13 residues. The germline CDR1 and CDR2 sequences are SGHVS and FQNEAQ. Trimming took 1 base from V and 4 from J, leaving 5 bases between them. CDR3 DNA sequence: TGTGCCAGCAGCTTAGTGCCGAATCAGCCCCAGCATTTT. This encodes CASSLVPNQPQHF.

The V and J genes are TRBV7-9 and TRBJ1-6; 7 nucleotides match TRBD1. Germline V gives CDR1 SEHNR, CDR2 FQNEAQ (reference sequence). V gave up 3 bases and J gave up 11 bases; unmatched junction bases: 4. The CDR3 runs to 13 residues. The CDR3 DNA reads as TGTGCCAGCAGCTTGGAACAGGGGACACCCCTCCACTTT. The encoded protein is CASSLEQGTPLHF.

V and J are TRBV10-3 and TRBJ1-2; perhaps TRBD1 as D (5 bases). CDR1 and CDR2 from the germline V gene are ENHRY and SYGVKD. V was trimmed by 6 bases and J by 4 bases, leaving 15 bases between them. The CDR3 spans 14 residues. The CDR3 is CAIREAGLIYGYTF. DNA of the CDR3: TGTGCCATCAGGGAAGCAGGGCTAATCTATGGCTACACCTTC.

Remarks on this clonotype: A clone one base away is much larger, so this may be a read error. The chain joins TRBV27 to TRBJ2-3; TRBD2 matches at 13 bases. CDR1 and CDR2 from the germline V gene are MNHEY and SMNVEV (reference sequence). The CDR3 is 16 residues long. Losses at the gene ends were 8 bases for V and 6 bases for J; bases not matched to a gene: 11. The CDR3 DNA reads TGTGCCAGCGGGGCCGGGACTAGCGGGGCGCGGGATACGCAGTATTTT. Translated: CASGAGTSGARDTQYF.

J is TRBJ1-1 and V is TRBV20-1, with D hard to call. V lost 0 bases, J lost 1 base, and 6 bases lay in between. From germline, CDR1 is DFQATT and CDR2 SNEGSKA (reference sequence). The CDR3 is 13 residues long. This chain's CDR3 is CSARETGNTEAFF. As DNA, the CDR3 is TGCAGTGCTAGAGAGACGGGGAACACTGAAGCTTTCTTT.